This T cell receptor (beta chain) was recovered during a study of blood T cell repertoires in COVID-19. Per germline, CDR1 SGHRS and CDR2 YFSETQ. The CDR3 spans 15 residues. V lost 3 bases to trimming and J lost 4 bases, with 17 bases between them. Profiling relied on immunoSEQ multiplex PCR, and the TCRdb table lists in-frame clones only, not all of them. The table records around 100,000 clones, 88% of them present only once. The genes are TRBV5-1 and TRBJ2-7, with TRBD2 as a possible D gene (5 bases). This clonotype was sampled from a human donor in a cohort sampled during active COVID-19. The sequenced sample consisted of peripheral blood. DNA for the CDR3: TGCGCCAGCAGCTCCGGGAACAAACGTCCTTACGAGCAGTACTTC. It encodes CASSSGNKRPYEQYF.